Listed here are 5 T cell receptor beta chains from one sample, sequenced in a study of blood T cell repertoires in COVID-19. Libraries were prepared by immunoSEQ multiplex PCR; TCRdb keeps only in-frame clonotypes and omits some of them. Among 60,000 to 85,000 clones listed, about four fifths were seen once. What was sequenced was peripheral blood. These receptors originate from a man aged 65 to 85 with acute or convalescent COVID-19.

This chain connects TRBV12-3 or TRBV12-4 to TRBJ1-6; 9 bases are a match to TRBD1. The CDR3 length is 13 residues. The V segment lost 5 bases and the J segment 7 bases; nucleotides outside the gene matches: 0. The CDR3 protein is CASSGQGNSPLHF. In nucleotides, the CDR3 is TGTGCCAGCAGTGGACAGGGGAATTCACCCCTCCACTTT.

A few counts support this clone. The chain has TRBV28 and TRBJ1-3; D gene ambiguous. CDR1 and CDR2 from the germline V gene are MDHEN and SYDVKM. This CDR3 region has 14 residues. The germline V and J ends were trimmed by 3 bases and 0 bases, with 6 bases remaining between them. DNA for the CDR3: TGTGCCAGCAGTTTCTTGAGCTCTGGAAACACCATATATTTT. Protein product: CASSFLSSGNTIYF.

The chain joins TRBV28 to TRBJ1-6, with 9 bases lining up with TRBD1. V shed 4 bases, J shed 0 bases, and the junction held 4 bases outside the gene matches. Germline CDR1 and CDR2: MDHEN and SYDVKM. This CDR3 is built from 17 residues. The CDR3 loop reads CASSSQGAGSYNSPLHF. Written as DNA, the CDR3 is TGTGCCAGCAGTTCACAGGGGGCCGGCTCCTATAATTCACCCCTCCACTTT.

V gene TRBV28 combines with J gene TRBJ2-1, with D perhaps TRBD1 (6 bases). V was clipped by 11 bases and J by 8 bases, with 13 bases between them. The germline V gene encodes CDR1 MDHEN and CDR2 SYDVKM. The CDR3 has 11 amino acids. Here the CDR3 reads CAPDRRHEQFF. Written as DNA, the CDR3 is TGTGCCCCTGACAGGCGGCATGAGCAGTTCTTC.

This clone has just a few counts. This chain joins TRBV5-1 and TRBJ2-5, with D tentatively TRBD2 (5 bases). In germline, CDR1 is SGHRS, CDR2 YFSETQ. CDR3 length: 14 amino acids. V lost 6 bases and J 1 base, leaving 13 bases between the germline ends. The CDR3 protein is CASTTGLGQETQYF. The DNA for the CDR3 is TGCGCCAGCACCACCGGACTCGGCCAAGAGACCCAGTACTTC. The full variable domain, rest sourced from reference TRBV5-1 and TRBJ2-5, is KAGVTQTPRYLIKTRGQQVTLSCSPISGHRSVSWYQQTPGQGLQFLFEYFSETQRNKGNFPGRFSGRQFSNSRSEMNVSTLELGDSALYLCASTTGLGQETQYFGPGTRLLVL.